The 10 T cell receptor beta chains listed next were all sequenced from one sample in a study of CD8+ T cells in alopecia areata. Extracted from the samples, RNA was reverse transcribed into cDNA to serve as the sequencing template. Sequencing was performed with immunoSEQ multiplex PCR; in TCRdb, only in-frame clones are kept and a portion is missing. The table shows about 140,000 clones, with about 88% occurring only once. Treatment defined: oral pan-JAK inhibitor, 5-10 mg twice daily. The sample here was CD8+ T cells sorted from blood, taken at week 4, from a patient treated with tofacitinib. These receptors originate from a human donor with alopecia areata.

A note on this clone: The junction differs from germline at one of its ends, possibly a read error. The chain uses TRBV7-7 and TRBJ2-5, with 8 bases lining up with TRBD1. The CDR3 has 16 amino acids. CDR1 and CDR2 (germline): SSHAT, FNYEAQ (reference sequence). The CDR3 loop reads CASSPNLQGALATQYF. CDR3 nucleotides: TGTGCTAGCAGCCCCAACCTGCAGGGGGCCTTGGCGACCCAGTACTTC.

This clone was seen once. The gene calls are TRBV2 and TRBJ2-7, with TRBD2 identical over 12 bases. The CDR3 runs to 15 residues. The V gene's germline CDR1 is SNHLY and CDR2 FYNNEI. The trim removed 6 bases at V and 5 bases at J, leaving 8 bases unmatched. For the CDR3, the DNA is TGTGCCAGCAGAGCGACTAGCGGGAGAGGCGACGAGCAGTACTTC. As protein: CASRATSGRGDEQYF.

CDR3 in amino acids: CASSAPGEQFF. The CDR3, as DNA: TGTGCCAGCAGCGCCCCGGGTGAGCAGTTCTTC. The rearrangement uses TRBV9 and TRBJ2-1; no firm D call. Between the trimmed V and J ends, which lost 3 bases and 9 bases, there was a span of 7 bases. This CDR3 has 11 residues. CDR1 SGDLS and CDR2 YYNGEE come from the germline V gene. Complete variable domain (other parts from reference TRBV9 and TRBJ2-1): DSGVTQTPKHLITATGQRVTLRCSPRSGDLSVYWYQQSLDQGLQFLIQYYNGEERAKGNILERFSAQQFPDLHSELNLSSLELGDSALYFCASSAPGEQFFGPGTRLTVL.

The V and J genes are TRBV27 and TRBJ1-1, with D unclear. There are 14 residues in the CDR3. Germline V gives CDR1 MNHEY, CDR2 SMNVEV (reference sequence). Trimming shortened V by 6 bases and J by 6 bases, and 17 bases separated the two germline ends. The CDR3 DNA reads as TGTGCCAGCAGAGCCGGTCGGACGTCCGCTGAAGCTTTCTTT. It is translated as CASRAGRTSAEAFF.

This clone was seen repeatedly, ten times or more. This chain connects TRBV5-1 to TRBJ2-1; D call uncertain. The germline gives CDR1 SGHRS, CDR2 YFSETQ. CDR3 length: 13 residues. V was pared by 1 base and J by 9 bases, with 11 bases between. In DNA form, the CDR3 reads TGCGCCAGCAGCTTGACGGGTTGGGGTGAGCAGTTCTTC. This codes for CASSLTGWGEQFF.

The rearrangement links TRBV4-2 to TRBJ2-1; D might be TRBD2 (6 bases). The CDR3 contains 15 residues. Trimming pared 0 bases from V and 7 bases from J, leaving 13 bases between. Per germline, CDR1 LGHNA and CDR2 YNFKEQ. The CDR3 region is CASSQDRGAANEQFF. The DNA of the CDR3 is TGTGCCAGCAGCCAAGATCGCGGGGCCGCGAATGAGCAGTTCTTC.

The J gene is TRBJ2-7, the V gene TRBV29-1; D gene unclear. The CDR3 totals 12 residues. The V end was cut by 0 bases, the J end by 1 base, with 4 bases between. Germline CDR1 is SQVTM and CDR2 is ANQGSEA. The CDR3 region has the DNA TGCAGCGTTGAAGAAACATCCTACGAGCAGTACTTC. This gives the protein CSVEETSYEQYF.

This chain links TRBV19 with TRBJ1-1, with 8 bases matching TRBD1. Germline CDR1 and CDR2: LNHDA and SQIVND (reference sequence). Trimming took 7 bases from V and 3 from J; bases not matched to a gene: 7. CDR3 length equals 14 residues. The DNA for the CDR3 is TGTGCCAGTAATCAACCGACAGGGGACACTGAAGCTTTCTTT. It translates to CASNQPTGDTEAFF. The full variable domain, in which reference TRBV19 and TRBJ1-1 provide the parts outside the CDR3, is DGGITQSPKYLFRKEGQNVTLSCEQNLNHDAMYWYRQDPGQGLRLIYYSQIVNDFQKGDIAEGYSVSREKKESFPLTVTSAQKNPTAFYLCASNQPTGDTEAFFGQGTRLTVV.

The V call is TRBV7-9, the J call TRBJ2-1; D not resolved. Trimming pared 5 bases from V and 14 bases from J, leaving 16 bases between. There are 12 residues in the CDR3. Germline CDR1 SEHNR, CDR2 FQNEAQ (reference sequence). CDR3 protein: CASSIGPYLEFF. CDR3 sequence (DNA): TGTGCCAGCAGCATCGGACCGTATTTGGAGTTCTTC.

The rearrangement links TRBV11-2 to TRBJ2-1; maybe TRBD1 (6 bases). V shed 6 bases and J shed 5 bases, with 8 bases lying between them. Germline loops: CDR1 SGHAT, CDR2 FQNNGV. The length of the CDR3 is 12 residues. In nucleotides, the CDR3 is TGTGCCAGCAGGGGGGCGGACAATGAGCAGTTCTTC. Amino acids: CASRGADNEQFF.